A selection of T cell receptor beta chains follows, all from one sample in a study of shared clonotypes between healthy human individuals. Assay: immunoSEQ multiplex PCR; the TCRdb copy retains only in-frame clones and omits some. There are more than 550,000 clones in the sample; around 70% occur only once, and under 2% lies in the top ten. The sample comprised memory CD4+ T cells sorted from blood. The receptors were sampled from a young woman in good health. Each CDR3 is given without its conserved first and last residue.

v_call: TRBV6-1; cdr3_aa: ASSGGLAGIETQY
v_call: TRBV6-1; cdr3_aa: ASSEALGFSSETQY
v_call: TRBV28; cdr3_aa: ASRGNTDSFYGYT
v_call: TRBV18; cdr3_aa: ASSAGLHNEQF
v_call: TRBV28; cdr3_aa: ASSWISGGNNEQF
v_call: TRBV7-8; cdr3_aa: ASRVAGYGVGETQY
v_call: TRBV5-1; cdr3_aa: ASSLGGSLGTDTQY
v_call: TRBV5-1; cdr3_aa: ASSPLGPGNTIY
v_call: TRBV18; cdr3_aa: ASSPGVRDTYNEQF
v_call: TRBV19; cdr3_aa: ASNTRQGRETEAF
v_call: TRBV19; cdr3_aa: ASSRRGNEKLF
v_call: TRBV13; cdr3_aa: ASSLGAYVNEQF
v_call: TRBV11-3; cdr3_aa: ASSQRATGELF
v_call: TRBV5-1; cdr3_aa: ASSPQGTTGQETQY
v_call: TRBV6-1; cdr3_aa: ASKETGDSYEQY
v_call: TRBV5-4; cdr3_aa: ASSLDGDTGELF
v_call: TRBV5-1; cdr3_aa: ASSLDPGGYT